This T cell receptor (beta chain) was retrieved from a study of CD8+CD57+ T cells in acquired aplastic anemia. Broader study findings: Controls and patients did not differ significantly in CD8+ Simpson's diversity. Between patients and controls, approximately 29 CD8+ CDR3 sequences were found in common.

Profiling that covered TCR beta VDJ and CDR3 relied on genomic DNA as its template. Each CDR3 protein is one row after TCRdb ran MiXCR on the reads. Here the sample spans 170,000 or so distinct CDR3 sequences, 40% to 60% being singletons. About this clonotype: No antigen is known for it.

J lost 6 bases, V lost 4 bases, and 8 bases had no gene match. The CDR3 has 16 residues. The germline CDR1 and CDR2 sequences are LNHNV and YYDKDF (reference sequence). Patients included in sequencing had previously demonstrated CD8+CD57+ cell expansion by flow cytometry. Patients uniformly had severe acquired aplastic anemia. Material for sequencing was sorted CD4+, CD8+, or CD8+CD57+ T cells (not recorded which) from PBMCs. The rearrangement joins TRBV15 to TRBJ2-2, with TRBD1 matching 10 bases. This sequence was found in a human donor with aplastic anemia. The CDR3 coding sequence is TGTGCCACCAGCACCCCGCGGGGACAGGGGTCCGGGGAGCTGTTTTTT. Translation: CATSTPRGQGSGELFF.